The 3 T cell receptor beta chains reported below all come from one sample, sequenced in a study of T-cell memory formation after mild COVID-19. Using its own MiXCR run on the 5' RACE reads, TCRdb lists one record per CDR3 protein. The sample shows over 400,000 distinct CDR3 sequences, less than 25% of them seen only once. Sequenced sample: PBMCs or a T cell subset sorted from them (not recorded which). These receptors were collected from an adult woman who had mild COVID-19 (a few samples of this study predate the infection). Cell type and time point are not known.

This clonotype was seen only a few times. The V call is TRBV18, the J call TRBJ2-7, with D unresolved. V gave up 2 bases and J gave up 1 base, with 3 bases separating them. The CDR3 contains 12 residues. CDR1 is KGHSH and CDR2 is LQKENI in the germline V gene. The CDR3 loop reads CASSPESYEQYF. The DNA for the CDR3 is TGTGCCAGCTCACCAGAGTCCTACGAGCAGTACTTC.

This clonotype occurred many times. The CDR3 sequence: CASSSDRAGQPQHF. The CDR3 DNA sequence: TGTGCCAGCAGTTCGGACAGGGCGGGTCAGCCCCAGCATTTT. The chain uses TRBV12-3 or TRBV12-4 and TRBJ1-5, with 8 bases matching TRBD1. The J segment lost 6 bases and the V segment lost 4 bases, leaving 5 bases of the junction unmatched. The CDR3 is made up of 14 amino acids.

The chain uses TRBV3-1 and TRBJ2-1, with D unresolved. This CDR3 region has 13 residues. The germline gives CDR1 LGHDT, CDR2 YNNKEL (reference sequence). The germline V and J ends were trimmed by 0 bases and 10 bases, with 10 bases remaining between them. DNA of the CDR3: TGTGCCAGCAGCCAAGATAGTCCGCGGGAGCAGTTCTTC. Protein: CASSQDSPREQFF.